This entry lists 12 T cell receptor beta chains sequenced from one sample in a study of low-dose radiotherapy and immunotherapy resistance in tumors (dated by TCRdb to the early 2020s). To make first-strand cDNA, Superscript III was used along with a set of TRAV- and TRBV-specific primers so that both the TCRalpha and TCRbeta chains were covered. TCRs were amplified with Phusion for around 20 PCR cycles using a constant-region primer together with the adapter attached to the V primers. The raw public reads went through TCRdb reprocessing: fastp at Q25, MiXCR clone calling, in-frame beta chains kept. Rows are unified per CDR3 protein, each entry keeping the most common DNA and genes. The sample table contains some 15,000 distinct CDR3 sequences; only one count was recorded for about half of them. The top ten hold about 4% of the sample. The source is a human donor with advanced metastatic prostate, ovarian, gallbladder or colorectal cancer (not recorded which). This table probably holds off-target reads from a library built for another chain.

The genes are TRBV4-3 and TRBJ1-6, with D possibly TRBD1 on 5 matching bases. CDR3 length equals 14 residues. Germline CDR1 is LGHNA and CDR2 is YSLEER. Trimming removed 1 base from V and 14 bases from J, with 15 bases in between. CDR3 residues: CASSQGARELTLHF. CDR3 nucleotide sequence: TGCGCCAGCAGCCAAGGGGCCAGGGAGCTAACCCTCCACTTT.

V usage is TRBV29-1 and J usage is TRBJ2-7; D is perhaps TRBD1 (6 bases). Looked up from germline, CDR1 is SQVTM and CDR2 is ANQGSEA. The CDR3 loop spans 12 amino acids. The V gene lost 6 bases and the J gene lost 0 bases, with 9 bases spanning the gap. CDR3 sequence (DNA): TGCAGCGTCAGGGACAACTCCTACGAGCAGTACTTC. This codes for CSVRDNSYEQYF.

V is TRBV11-2 and J is TRBJ2-1, with TRBD2 identical over 8 bases. The CDR3 is 15 residues long. CDR1 and CDR2 from the germline V gene are SGHAT and FQNNGV. V shed 6 bases, J shed 0 bases, and the junction held 4 bases outside the gene matches. CDR3 sequence reads: CASSSGLASYNEQFF. The CDR3 DNA sequence: TGTGCCAGCAGTTCCGGACTAGCCTCCTACAATGAGCAGTTCTTC.

The chain employs TRBV6-1 and TRBJ2-5; 7 bases are a match to TRBD1. The J segment lost 2 bases and the V segment lost 5 bases, leaving 2 bases of the junction unmatched. Per the germline V gene, CDR1 is MNHNS and CDR2 is SASEGT. The length of the CDR3 is 13 residues. This CDR3 is CASSRDSQETQYF. The CDR3 coding sequence is TGTGCCAGCAGTCGGGACAGTCAAGAGACCCAGTACTTC.

The rearrangement joins TRBV7-8 to TRBJ2-7; TRBD1 might be the D (5 bases). V lost 2 bases and J 2 bases, leaving 22 bases between the germline ends. Germline V gives CDR1 SGHVS, CDR2 FQNEAQ. The CDR3 spans 18 residues. The CDR3 region is CASSLTGQSPMGTYEQYF. CDR3 sequence (DNA): TGTGCCAGCAGCTTAACCGGACAAAGCCCTATGGGGACCTACGAGCAGTACTTC.

The chain recombines TRBV5-1 with TRBJ1-3; D remains ambiguous. Per germline, CDR1 SGHRS and CDR2 YFSETQ. Trimming stripped 1 base from V and 1 base from J, with 9 bases between. The CDR3 spans 15 residues. CDR3 sequence reads: CASSLTITSGNTIYF. For the CDR3, the DNA is TGCGCCAGCAGCTTGACGATTACGTCTGGAAACACCATATATTTT.

The chain joins TRBV3-1 to TRBJ2-7; 9 positions match TRBD2. V dropped 5 bases and J dropped 0; count of bases not matched to a gene: 8. The CDR3 covers 16 residues. CDR1 and CDR2 from the germline V gene are LGHDT and YNNKEL (reference sequence). DNA for the CDR3: TGTGCCAGCAGCGACCTAGCGGGGACTACCTCCTACGAGCAGTACTTC. Translated: CASSDLAGTTSYEQYF.

The CDR3: CSVEEYDDYGYTF. The CDR3 nucleotides read TGCAGCGTTGAAGAATATGACGACTATGGCTACACCTTC. The chain recombines TRBV29-1 with TRBJ1-2, with no clear D. Trimming shortened V by 0 bases and J by 3 bases, and 8 bases separated the two germline ends. Germline V gene lookup returns CDR1 SQVTM and CDR2 ANQGSEA. The CDR3 is 13 amino acids. Combining the CDR3 with reference TRBV29-1 and TRBJ1-2 gives the whole variable domain SAVISQKPSRDICQRGTSLTIQCQVDSQVTMMFWYRQQPGQSLTLIATANQGSEATYESGFVIDKFPISRPNLTFSTLTVSNMSPEDSSIYLCSVEEYDDYGYTFGSGTRLTVV.

V gene TRBV7-9 combines with J gene TRBJ2-6; D is perhaps TRBD2 (7 bases). There are 16 residues in the CDR3. Trimming removed 4 bases from V and 0 bases from J, with 10 bases in between. CDR1 and CDR2 from the germline V gene are SEHNR and FQNEAQ (reference sequence). CDR3 in DNA: TGTGCCAGCAGCTCCGCGGGGGCCTCTGGGGCCAACGTCCTGACTTTC. As protein: CASSSAGASGANVLTF.

V is TRBV24-1 and J is TRBJ2-3, with D possibly TRBD1 on 6 matching bases. The CDR3 runs 14 residues. CDR1 is KGHDR, CDR2 SFDVKD, per germline. Trimming left V 4 bases short and J 4 bases short, with 11 bases between. The CDR3 region is CATSESDRADTQYF. CDR3 coding DNA: TGTGCCACCAGTGAATCGGACAGAGCAGATACGCAGTATTTT.

The chain combines TRBV5-1 with TRBJ2-7; D uncertain. This CDR3 has 14 residues. In germline, CDR1 is SGHRS, CDR2 YFSETQ. The V gene lost 4 bases and the J gene lost 0 bases, with 11 bases spanning the gap. CDR3 loop: CASSISGYSYEQYF. CDR3 in DNA: TGCGCCAGCAGCATTTCAGGCTACTCCTACGAGCAGTACTTC.

This clonotype was counted only a few times. The chain couples TRBV11-2 to TRBJ1-1, with TRBD1 as a possible D gene (5 bases). This CDR3 has 14 amino acids. The V gene's germline CDR1 is SGHAT and CDR2 FQNNGV. Trimming stripped 5 bases from V and 1 base from J, with 11 bases between. In DNA, the CDR3 is TGTGCCAGCAGCCTAGGTGGGGCGAACACTGAAGCTTTCTTT. Translation: CASSLGGANTEAFF. Filled out from reference TRBV11-2 and TRBJ1-1, the complete variable domain reads EAGVAQSPRYKIIEKRQSVAFWCNPISGHATLYWYQQILGQGPKLLIQFQNNGVVDDSQLPKDRFSAERLKGVDSTLKIQPAKLEDSAVYLCASSLGGANTEAFFGQGTRLTVV.